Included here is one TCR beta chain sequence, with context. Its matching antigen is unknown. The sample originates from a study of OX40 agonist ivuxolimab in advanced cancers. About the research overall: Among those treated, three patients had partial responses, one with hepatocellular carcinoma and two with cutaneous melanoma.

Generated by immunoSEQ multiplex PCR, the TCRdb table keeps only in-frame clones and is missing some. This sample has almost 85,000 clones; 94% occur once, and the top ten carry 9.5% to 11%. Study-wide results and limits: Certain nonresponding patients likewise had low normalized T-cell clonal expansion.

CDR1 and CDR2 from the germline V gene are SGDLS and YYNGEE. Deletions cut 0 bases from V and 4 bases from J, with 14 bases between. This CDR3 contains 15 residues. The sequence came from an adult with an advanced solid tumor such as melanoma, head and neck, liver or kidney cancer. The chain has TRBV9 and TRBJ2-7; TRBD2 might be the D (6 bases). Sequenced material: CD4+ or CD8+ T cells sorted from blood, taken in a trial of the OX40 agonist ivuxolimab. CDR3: CASSVDSGTTYEQYF. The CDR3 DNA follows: TGTGCCAGCAGCGTAGATAGCGGAACCACTTACGAGCAGTACTTC.